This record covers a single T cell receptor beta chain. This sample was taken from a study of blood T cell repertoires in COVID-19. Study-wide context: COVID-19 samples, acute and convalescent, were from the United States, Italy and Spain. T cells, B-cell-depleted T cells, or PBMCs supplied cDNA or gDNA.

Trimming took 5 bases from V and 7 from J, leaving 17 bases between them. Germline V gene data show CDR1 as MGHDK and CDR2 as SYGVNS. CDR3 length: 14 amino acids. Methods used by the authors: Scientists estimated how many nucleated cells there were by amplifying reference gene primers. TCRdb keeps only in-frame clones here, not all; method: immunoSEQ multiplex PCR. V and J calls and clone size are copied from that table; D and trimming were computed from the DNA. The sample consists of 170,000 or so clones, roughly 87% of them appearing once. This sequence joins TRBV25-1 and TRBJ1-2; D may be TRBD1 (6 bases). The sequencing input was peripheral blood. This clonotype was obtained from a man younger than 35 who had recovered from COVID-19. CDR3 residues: CASSRNLGGTGYTF. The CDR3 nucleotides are TGTGCCAGCAGTCGTAACCTAGGGGGAACTGGCTACACCTTC.